This is a list of T cell receptor beta chains from one sample in a study of T cells in Graves' hyperthyroidism and ophthalmopathy. TCRdb re-called the multiplex PCR reads with MiXCR, one entry per CDR3 protein. The sample lists 550,000 to 800,000 distinct CDR3 sequences; roughly 15% were seen once. The sample was blood. These receptors came from a man aged 18 to 35 with Graves' hyperthyroidism. The CDR3 runs from the conserved cysteine through the conserved F or W. Each record gives: V gene, J gene, CDR3 length, D gene, clone size, CDR3 DNA, CDR3 protein. D genes are given only for firm matches. Where a row states a size, it is once, few, many or the class of an expanded clone; other rows omit it.

V: TRBV19
J: TRBJ2-7
length: 15
D: -
size: few
DNA: TGTGCCAGTAGTAATCGTGGGGCGCGAGGAAACGAGCAGTACTTC
CDR3: CASSNRGARGNEQYF

V: TRBV10-3
J: TRBJ2-6
length: 18
D: -
size: -
DNA: TGTGCCATAGGACGAGTGGGGGAATTCGGATCTGGGGCCAACGTCCTGACTTTC
CDR3: CAIGRVGEFGSGANVLTF

V: TRBV11-2
J: TRBJ2-7
length: 9
D: -
size: many
DNA: TGTGCCAGGGGAGTGGAGCAGTACTTC
CDR3: CARGVEQYF

V: TRBV28
J: TRBJ2-3
length: 15
D: TRBD2
size: few
DNA: TGTGCCAGCAGTTTTAGCGGGAAATTCACAGATACGCAGTATTTT
CDR3: CASSFSGKFTDTQYF

V: TRBV6-6
J: TRBJ1-1
length: 17
D: -
size: -
DNA: TGTGCCAGCAGTTACGGGCATGGGAAATTGATGAACACTGAAGCTTTCTTT
CDR3: CASSYGHGKLMNTEAFF

V: TRBV11-2
J: TRBJ2-5
length: 17
D: TRBD2
size: -
DNA: TGTGCCAGCAGCTTAGGAGGGGAGGGCGCGTACCAAGAGACCCAGTACTTC
CDR3: CASSLGGEGAYQETQYF

V: TRBV24-1
J: TRBJ2-1
length: 11
D: -
size: -
DNA: TGTGCCACCAGTGATTTGAATGAGCAGTTCTTC
CDR3: CATSDLNEQFF

V: TRBV5-1
J: TRBJ2-1
length: 17
D: TRBD2
size: -
DNA: TGCGCCAGCAGTCGCACCCTACTAGCGGGATCCTACAATGAGCAGTTCTTC
CDR3: CASSRTLLAGSYNEQFF

V: TRBV12-3/TRBV12-4
J: TRBJ1-2
length: 15
D: -
size: few
DNA: TGTGCCAGCAGCCCCCGGGGGGGCCCTAACTATGGCTACACCTTC
CDR3: CASSPRGGPNYGYTF

V: TRBV7-9
J: TRBJ2-7
length: 16
D: TRBD2
size: -
DNA: TGTGCCAGCAGCAAAGTGGGACTAGCGGCAGCCTACGAGCAGTACTTC
CDR3: CASSKVGLAAAYEQYF

V: TRBV7-9
J: TRBJ2-7
length: 13
D: -
size: many
DNA: TGTGCCAGCAGCTTCCCGGGGGGCAACGAGCAGTACTTC
CDR3: CASSFPGGNEQYF

V: TRBV9
J: TRBJ2-7
length: 13
D: -
size: few
DNA: TGTGCCAGCAGCGTCGGCCTCACGACCGAGCAGTACTTC
CDR3: CASSVGLTTEQYF

V: TRBV5-6
J: TRBJ1-3
length: 15
D: -
size: once
DNA: TGTGCCAGCAGCTTCCTCACAGGAGCTGGAAACACCATATATTTT
CDR3: CASSFLTGAGNTIYF

V: TRBV7-3
J: TRBJ2-1
length: 15
D: -
size: few
DNA: TGTGCCAGCAGCTTACAATCCCAGGGTGGGGATGAGCAGTTCTTC
CDR3: CASSLQSQGGDEQFF

V: TRBV6-5
J: TRBJ1-1
length: 15
D: -
size: many
DNA: TGTGCCAGCAGTTATGTACAGGGCGGGAACACTGAAGCTTTCTTT
CDR3: CASSYVQGGNTEAFF

V: TRBV28
J: TRBJ2-1
length: 18
D: -
size: -
DNA: TGTGCCAGCAGTTTTTCGCGGGGGCATGTCGTTGGGCAATATGAGCAGTTCTTC
CDR3: CASSFSRGHVVGQYEQFF

V: TRBV7-8
J: TRBJ1-1
length: 16
D: TRBD1
size: many
DNA: TGTGCCAGCAGCACAGCCGGGACAGGGGGCGCCAATGAAGCTTTCTTT
CDR3: CASSTAGTGGANEAFF

V: TRBV3-1
J: TRBJ1-1
length: 14
D: -
size: many
DNA: TGTGCCAGCTCTGAGCGGTTCATGAACACTGAAGCTTTCTTT
CDR3: CASSERFMNTEAFF

V: TRBV7-3
J: TRBJ2-7
length: 14
D: TRBD1
size: many
DNA: TGTGCCAGCAGCTATACAGGGGACTCCTACGAGCAGTACTTC
CDR3: CASSYTGDSYEQYF

V: TRBV28
J: TRBJ2-7
length: 14
D: -
size: many
DNA: TGTGCCAGCAGTCGACTAGTTATACCCTACGAGCAGTACTTC
CDR3: CASSRLVIPYEQYF

V: TRBV27
J: TRBJ1-2
length: 14
D: -
size: -
DNA: TGTGCCAGCAGTTTATCCCGACTCAACTATGGCTACACCTTC
CDR3: CASSLSRLNYGYTF

V: TRBV29-1
J: TRBJ1-1
length: 12
D: -
size: -
DNA: TGCAGCGTCTCAATGGGGAGCACTGAAGCTTTCTTT
CDR3: CSVSMGSTEAFF

V: TRBV20-1
J: TRBJ2-3
length: 13
D: -
size: once
DNA: TGCAGTGCTAGTTCCCCCAGCACAGATACGCAGTATTTT
CDR3: CSASSPSTDTQYF

V: TRBV30
J: TRBJ1-1
length: 12
D: -
size: many
DNA: TGTGCCTGGAGTGTAGAAGTTACTGAAGCTTTCTTT
CDR3: CAWSVEVTEAFF

V: TRBV28
J: TRBJ1-2
length: 15
D: -
size: many
DNA: TGTGCCAGCAGCTCCCGACGGGACTTGAGGGGGGGCTACACCTTC
CDR3: CASSSRRDLRGGYTF

V: TRBV18
J: TRBJ1-2
length: 13
D: -
size: few
DNA: TGTGCCAGCTCACCGGAGTGGGACTATGGCTACACCTTC
CDR3: CASSPEWDYGYTF

V: TRBV2
J: TRBJ2-1
length: 16
D: -
size: many
DNA: TGTGCCAGCAGTGATGGGCTACCAAGCTCCTACAATGAGCAGTTCTTC
CDR3: CASSDGLPSSYNEQFF

V: TRBV2
J: TRBJ2-2
length: 14
D: TRBD2
size: few
DNA: TGTGCCAGCTTATCCGGGACTAGGGCCGGGGAGCTGTTTTTT
CDR3: CASLSGTRAGELFF

V: TRBV6-2/TRBV6-3
J: TRBJ1-3
length: 15
D: -
size: few
DNA: TGTGCCAGCAACCGACAGGTTGGCTCTGGAAACACCATATATTTT
CDR3: CASNRQVGSGNTIYF

V: TRBV10-3
J: TRBJ2-7
length: 13
D: -
size: many
DNA: TGTGCCATCAGTGAGTTAGCGGAGGGGGAGCAGTACTTC
CDR3: CAISELAEGEQYF

V: TRBV29-1
J: TRBJ2-7
length: 15
D: TRBD1
size: -
DNA: TGCAGCGTTACAAACCCGGGACAGGGACCCTACGACCAGTACTTC
CDR3: CSVTNPGQGPYDQYF

V: TRBV19
J: TRBJ2-1
length: 15
D: -
size: -
DNA: TGTGCCAGTAGTATCGAGGGGGTTTCCTACAATGAGCAGTTCTTC
CDR3: CASSIEGVSYNEQFF

V: TRBV7-3
J: TRBJ2-6
length: 15
D: -
size: -
DNA: TGTGCCAGCAGAAACACAGGGACCGGGGCCAACGTCCTGACTTTC
CDR3: CASRNTGTGANVLTF

V: TRBV3-1
J: TRBJ2-7
length: 14
D: -
size: -
DNA: TGTGCCAGCAGCCAAGAAAACAGCTTCTACGAGCAGTACTTC
CDR3: CASSQENSFYEQYF

V: TRBV4-2
J: TRBJ2-3
length: 15
D: -
size: many
DNA: TGTGCCAGCAGCCACGGGGGAGCGGGCTCAGATACGCAGTATTTT
CDR3: CASSHGGAGSDTQYF